Following are 13 T cell receptor beta chains from one sample sequenced in a study of cytomegalovirus exposure and HLA in healthy donors. Clones were read by immunoSEQ multiplex PCR, and TCRdb kept only the in-frame ones, dropping some. The table lists some 90,000 clones, more than 85% of them singletons. What was sequenced was PBMCs. The receptors were sampled from a man aged 18-30 years in good health and CMV-seropositive.

The chain employs TRBV15 and TRBJ2-7; 11 positions match TRBD1. V dropped 5 bases and J dropped 4; count of bases not matched to a gene: 4. From germline, CDR1 is LNHNV and CDR2 YYDKDF (reference sequence). The CDR3 extends over 14 amino acids. Here the CDR3 DNA reads TGTGCCACCAGCGGAGGGACAGGGGGTTACGAGCAGTACTTC. Its protein product is CATSGGTGGYEQYF.

V and J are TRBV2 and TRBJ1-5; TRBD1 might be the D (6 bases). CDR1 is SNHLY and CDR2 is FYNNEI in the germline V gene. The CDR3 has 14 amino acids. Trimming left V 3 bases short and J 5 bases short, with 11 bases between. The CDR3 spells CASSDSRQDQPQHF. The CDR3 DNA follows: TGTGCCAGCAGTGATTCAAGACAGGATCAGCCCCAGCATTTT.

This sequence joins TRBV19 and TRBJ2-2; possibly TRBD1 for D (6 bases). Germline assignment: CDR1 LNHDA and CDR2 SQIVND (reference sequence). The CDR3 has 15 residues. V dropped 3 bases and J dropped 7 bases, with 15 bases sitting between them. The CDR3 coding sequence is TGTGCCAGTAGTATCCTTGGGGGCTCGAACGGGGAGCTGTTTTTT. Encoded protein: CASSILGGSNGELFF.

The rearrangement links TRBV2 to TRBJ2-1; no clear D. Germline loops: CDR1 SNHLY, CDR2 FYNNEI. V lost 6 bases, J lost 5 bases, and 11 bases lay in between. The CDR3 covers 13 residues. CDR3 protein: CASRASTNNEQFF. In DNA form, the CDR3 reads TGTGCCAGCAGGGCTAGTACCAACAATGAGCAGTTCTTC.

This chain's CDR3 is CSAIPGGEAFF. Here the CDR3 DNA reads TGCAGTGCCATCCCGGGGGGAGAAGCTTTCTTT. The genes are TRBV20-1 and TRBJ1-1, with D possibly being TRBD1 (5 bases). The CDR3 is 11 amino acids. The V end lost 6 bases, the J end lost 8 bases, and 13 bases lay between the germline ends. Germline V gene lookup returns CDR1 DFQATT and CDR2 SNEGSKA (reference sequence).

This clone showed up just a few times. The chain couples TRBV5-4 to TRBJ1-2; 8 positions match TRBD1. The germline gives CDR1 SGHNT, CDR2 YYREEE (reference sequence). V was clipped by 3 bases and J by 4 bases; unmatched bases: 5. The CDR3 sequence is 14 residues long. The CDR3 sequence: CASSSTGVPYGYTF. For the CDR3, the DNA is TGTGCCAGCAGCTCGACAGGGGTCCCCTATGGCTACACCTTC.

The rearrangement joins TRBV19 to TRBJ1-5; the D is unclear. Per the germline V gene, CDR1 is LNHDA and CDR2 is SQIVND (reference sequence). V gave up 3 bases and J gave up 3 bases, with 12 bases separating them. The CDR3 sequence is 15 residues long. The CDR3 region has the DNA TGTGCCAGTAGTATCCTCGGAGATCACAATCAGCCCCAGCATTTT. Translating gives CASSILGDHNQPQHF.

This clone was detected once. The chain uses TRBV6-1 and TRBJ2-2; perhaps TRBD2 as D (7 bases). V lost 1 base and J lost 3, with 15 bases in between. The CDR3 extends over 17 amino acids. The germline V gene has CDR1 MNHNS and CDR2 SASEGT. CDR3 nucleotide sequence: TGTGCCAGCAGTGAAGTGTGGGGGGGGCTGGACACCGGGGAGCTGTTTTTT. Its protein product is CASSEVWGGLDTGELFF.

This chain connects TRBV13 to TRBJ2-3; 9 bases align to TRBD2. This CDR3 has 16 residues. With 3 bases clipped from V and 6 bases from J, the junction kept 10 bases outside the gene matches. Germline CDR1 reads PRHDT; CDR2 reads FYEKMQ (reference sequence). The CDR3 loop reads CASSFQMAGGKDTQYF. Written as DNA, the CDR3 is TGTGCCAGCAGCTTTCAGATGGCGGGAGGGAAGGATACGCAGTATTTT.

This clone was seen a few times. This sequence joins TRBV7-9 and TRBJ1-3; maybe TRBD1 (5 bases). This CDR3 has 15 amino acids. Trimming took 5 bases from V and 0 from J, leaving 11 bases between them. The germline V gene encodes CDR1 SEHNR and CDR2 FQNEAQ (reference sequence). As DNA, the CDR3 is TGTGCCAGCAGCCAGGACACGAGCTCTGGAAACACCATATATTTT. Amino acid sequence: CASSQDTSSGNTIYF.

CDR3: CASSASLRYGYTF. CDR3 bases: TGTGCCAGCAGTGCCTCCTTGAGGTATGGCTACACCTTC. This chain links TRBV28 with TRBJ1-2; D is ambiguous. This CDR3 is built from 13 residues. Per the germline V gene, CDR1 is MDHEN and CDR2 is SYDVKM. Trimming pared 5 bases from V and 5 bases from J, leaving 12 bases between.

This clone was recorded only once. The chain links TRBV7-2 to TRBJ2-1; 9 nucleotides match TRBD2. CDR1 is SGHTA and CDR2 is FQGNSA in the germline V gene. This CDR3 region has 15 residues. With 3 bases clipped from V and 7 bases from J, the junction kept 7 bases outside the gene matches. CDR3 region: CASSFSGRTLNEQFF. For the CDR3, the DNA is TGTGCCAGCAGCTTTAGCGGGAGAACGTTGAATGAGCAGTTCTTC.

There are a few counts of this clone. The genes are TRBV25-1 and TRBJ2-7; the match to TRBD2 covers 10 bases. CDR1 and CDR2 from the germline V gene are MGHDK and SYGVNS. The CDR3 runs to 14 residues. With 4 bases clipped from V and 7 bases from J, the junction kept 7 bases outside the gene matches. The CDR3 DNA reads TGTGCCAGCAGTGGAGCGGGAGGGTCGAGGGAGCAGTACTTC. Translating gives CASSGAGGSREQYF.